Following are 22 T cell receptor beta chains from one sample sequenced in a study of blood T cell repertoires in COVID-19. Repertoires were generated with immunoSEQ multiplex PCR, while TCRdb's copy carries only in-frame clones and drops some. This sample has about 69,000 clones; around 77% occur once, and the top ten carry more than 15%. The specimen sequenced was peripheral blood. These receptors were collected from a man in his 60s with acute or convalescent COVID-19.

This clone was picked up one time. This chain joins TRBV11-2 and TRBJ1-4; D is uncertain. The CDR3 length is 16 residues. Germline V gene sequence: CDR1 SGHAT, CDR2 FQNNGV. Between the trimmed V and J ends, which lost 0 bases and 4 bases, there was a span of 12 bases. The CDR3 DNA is TGTGCCAGCAGCTTAGAGCCTAGACGACGTAATGAAAAACTGTTTTTT. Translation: CASSLEPRRRNEKLFF.

CDR3 in amino acids: CASSISGTGVYEQYF. The CDR3 DNA reads as TGTGCCAGTAGTATCTCAGGGACAGGGGTATACGAGCAGTACTTC. The rearrangement uses TRBV19 and TRBJ2-7, with TRBD1 matching over 10 bases. CDR1 is LNHDA and CDR2 is SQIVND in the germline V gene (reference sequence). Unmatched junction bases numbered 6, after V lost 3 bases and J lost 4 bases. CDR3 size: 15 residues.

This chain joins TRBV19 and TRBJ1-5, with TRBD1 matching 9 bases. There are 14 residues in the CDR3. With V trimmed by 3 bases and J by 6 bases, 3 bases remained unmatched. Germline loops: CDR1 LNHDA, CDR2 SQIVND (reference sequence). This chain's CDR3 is CASSMGDRVQPQHF. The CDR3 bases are TGTGCCAGTAGTATGGGGGACAGGGTTCAGCCCCAGCATTTT.

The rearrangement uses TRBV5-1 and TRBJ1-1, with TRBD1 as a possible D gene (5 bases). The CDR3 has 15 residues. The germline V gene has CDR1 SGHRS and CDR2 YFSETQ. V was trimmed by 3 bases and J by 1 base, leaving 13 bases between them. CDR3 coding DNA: TGCGCCAGCAGCTACACGGACACACCGAACACTGAAGCTTTCTTT. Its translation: CASSYTDTPNTEAFF.

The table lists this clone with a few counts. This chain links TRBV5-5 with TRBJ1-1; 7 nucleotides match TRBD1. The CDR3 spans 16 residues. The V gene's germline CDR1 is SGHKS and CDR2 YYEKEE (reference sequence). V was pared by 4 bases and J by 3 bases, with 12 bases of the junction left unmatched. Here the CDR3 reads CASSPIAGTVYTEAFF. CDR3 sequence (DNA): TGTGCCAGCAGCCCGATAGCCGGGACAGTTTACACTGAAGCTTTCTTT.

The CDR3 protein is CATSRDGQGAEGYTF. The CDR3 DNA sequence: TGTGCCACCAGCAGAGATGGACAGGGGGCAGAAGGCTACACCTTC. This chain joins TRBV15 and TRBJ1-2, with 11 bases matching TRBD1. Germline-derived CDR1 and CDR2 are LNHNV and YYDKDF (reference sequence). The junction had 5 bases not matched to a gene; V was cut back by 0 bases and J by 8 bases. The CDR3 is made up of 15 amino acids.

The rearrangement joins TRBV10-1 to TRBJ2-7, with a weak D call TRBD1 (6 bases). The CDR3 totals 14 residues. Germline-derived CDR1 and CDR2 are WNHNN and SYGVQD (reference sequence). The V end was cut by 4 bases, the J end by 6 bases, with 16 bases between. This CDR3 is CASSGTDTFAEQYF. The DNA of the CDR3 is TGCGCCAGCAGTGGGACAGATACCTTCGCCGAGCAGTACTTC.

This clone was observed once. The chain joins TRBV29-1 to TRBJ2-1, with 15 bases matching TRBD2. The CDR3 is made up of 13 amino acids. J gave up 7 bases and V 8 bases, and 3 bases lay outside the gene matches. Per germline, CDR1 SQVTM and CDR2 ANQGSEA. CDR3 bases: TGCAGCATAGGACTAGCGGGGGGGAATGAGCAGTTCTTC. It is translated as CSIGLAGGNEQFF.

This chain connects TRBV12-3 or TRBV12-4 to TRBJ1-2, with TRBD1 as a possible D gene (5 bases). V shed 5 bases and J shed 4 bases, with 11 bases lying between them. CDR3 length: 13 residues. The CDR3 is CASSVYRPYGYTF. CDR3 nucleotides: TGTGCCAGCAGTGTCTACAGGCCCTATGGCTACACCTTC.

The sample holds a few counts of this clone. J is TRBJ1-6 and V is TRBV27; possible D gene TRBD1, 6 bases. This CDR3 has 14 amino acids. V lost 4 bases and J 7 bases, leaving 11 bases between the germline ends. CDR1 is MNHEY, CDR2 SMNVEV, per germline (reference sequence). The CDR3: CASSSRGGNSPLHF. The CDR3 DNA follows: TGTGCCAGCAGTTCAAGGGGGGGCAATTCACCCCTCCACTTT.

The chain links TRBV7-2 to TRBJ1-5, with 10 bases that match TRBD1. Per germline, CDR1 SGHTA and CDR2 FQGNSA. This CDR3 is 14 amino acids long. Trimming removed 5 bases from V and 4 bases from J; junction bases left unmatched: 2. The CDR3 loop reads CASSGQGGNQPQHF. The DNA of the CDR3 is TGTGCCAGCAGCGGACAGGGGGGGAATCAGCCCCAGCATTTT.

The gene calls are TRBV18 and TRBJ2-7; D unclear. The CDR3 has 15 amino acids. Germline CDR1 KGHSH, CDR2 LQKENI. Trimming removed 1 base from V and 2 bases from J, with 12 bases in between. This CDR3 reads CASSPRSGSTYEQYF. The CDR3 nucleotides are TGTGCCAGCTCACCACGATCGGGTTCTACCTACGAGCAGTACTTC.

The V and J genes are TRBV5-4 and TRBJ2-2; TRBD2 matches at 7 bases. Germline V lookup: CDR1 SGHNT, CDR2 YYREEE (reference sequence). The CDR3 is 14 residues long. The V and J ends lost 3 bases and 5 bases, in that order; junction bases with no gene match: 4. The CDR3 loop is CASSSGTITGELFF. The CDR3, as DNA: TGTGCCAGCAGCTCCGGGACTATAACCGGGGAGCTGTTTTTT.

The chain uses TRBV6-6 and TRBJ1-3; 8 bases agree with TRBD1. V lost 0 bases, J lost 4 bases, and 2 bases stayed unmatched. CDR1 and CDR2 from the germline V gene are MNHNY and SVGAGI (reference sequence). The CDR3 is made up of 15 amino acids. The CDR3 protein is CASSYSPGGGNTIYF. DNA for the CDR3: TGTGCCAGCAGTTACTCCCCAGGGGGCGGAAACACCATATATTTT.

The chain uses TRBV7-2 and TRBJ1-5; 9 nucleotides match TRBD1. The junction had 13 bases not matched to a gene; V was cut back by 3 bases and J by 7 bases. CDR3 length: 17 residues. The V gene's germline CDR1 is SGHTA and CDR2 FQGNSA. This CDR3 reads CASSFALQGARNQPQHF. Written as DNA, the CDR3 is TGTGCCAGCAGCTTTGCTTTACAGGGGGCGCGTAACCAGCCCCAGCATTTT.

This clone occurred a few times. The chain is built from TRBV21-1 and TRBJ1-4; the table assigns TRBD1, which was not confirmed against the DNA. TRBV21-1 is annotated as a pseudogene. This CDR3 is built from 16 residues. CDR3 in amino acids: CASSKAVSATNEKLFF. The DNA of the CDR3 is TGTGCCAGCAGCAAAGCGGTCAGTGCAACTAATGAAAAACTGTTTTTT.

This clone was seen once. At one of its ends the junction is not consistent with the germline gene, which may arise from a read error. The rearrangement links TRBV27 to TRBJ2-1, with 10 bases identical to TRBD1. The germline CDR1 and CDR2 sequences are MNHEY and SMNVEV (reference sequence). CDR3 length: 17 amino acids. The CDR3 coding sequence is TGTGCCAGCAGTCTATCCACCGGGACAGGGGCTTACAATGAGCAGTTCTTC. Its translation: CASSLSTGTGAYNEQFF.

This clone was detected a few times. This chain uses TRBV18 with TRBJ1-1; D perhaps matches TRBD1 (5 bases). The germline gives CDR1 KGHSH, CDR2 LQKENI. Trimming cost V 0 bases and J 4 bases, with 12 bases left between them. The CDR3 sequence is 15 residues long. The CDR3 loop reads CASSPPFAQGTEAFF. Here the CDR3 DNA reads TGTGCCAGCTCACCACCGTTCGCGCAGGGCACTGAAGCTTTCTTT.

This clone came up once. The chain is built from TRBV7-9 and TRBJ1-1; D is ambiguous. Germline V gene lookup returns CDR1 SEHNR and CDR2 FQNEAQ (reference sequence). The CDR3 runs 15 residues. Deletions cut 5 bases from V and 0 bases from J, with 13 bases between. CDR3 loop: CASSPRRLLNTEAFF. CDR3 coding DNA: TGTGCCAGCAGCCCCCGGCGGCTCTTGAACACTGAAGCTTTCTTT.

CDR3 in amino acids: CASTQADFGNTIYF. The CDR3 bases are TGTGCCAGTACCCAAGCGGACTTTGGAAACACCATATATTTT. The chain joins TRBV19 to TRBJ1-3, with D unclear. The length of the CDR3 is 14 residues. From germline, CDR1 is LNHDA and CDR2 SQIVND (reference sequence). V gave up 7 bases and J gave up 3 bases, with 13 bases separating them. Together with reference TRBV19 and TRBJ1-3, the CDR3 gives the full variable domain: DGGITQSPKYLFRKEGQNVTLSCEQNLNHDAMYWYRQDPGQGLRLIYYSQIVNDFQKGDIAEGYSVSREKKESFPLTVTSAQKNPTAFYLCASTQADFGNTIYFGEGSWLTVV.

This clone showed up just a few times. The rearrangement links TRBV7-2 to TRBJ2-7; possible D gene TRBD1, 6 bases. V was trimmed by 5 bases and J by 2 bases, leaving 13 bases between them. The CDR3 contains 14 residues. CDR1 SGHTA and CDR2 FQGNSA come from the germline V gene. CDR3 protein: CASSRQGSTYEQYF. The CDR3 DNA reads TGTGCCAGCAGCCGCCAGGGGAGTACCTACGAGCAGTACTTC.

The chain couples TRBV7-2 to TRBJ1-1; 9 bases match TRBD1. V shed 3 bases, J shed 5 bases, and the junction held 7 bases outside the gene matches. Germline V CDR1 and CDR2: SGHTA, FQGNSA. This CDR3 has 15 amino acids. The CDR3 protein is CASSFGPGQGTEAFF. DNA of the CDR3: TGTGCCAGCAGCTTTGGGCCGGGACAGGGAACTGAAGCTTTCTTT.